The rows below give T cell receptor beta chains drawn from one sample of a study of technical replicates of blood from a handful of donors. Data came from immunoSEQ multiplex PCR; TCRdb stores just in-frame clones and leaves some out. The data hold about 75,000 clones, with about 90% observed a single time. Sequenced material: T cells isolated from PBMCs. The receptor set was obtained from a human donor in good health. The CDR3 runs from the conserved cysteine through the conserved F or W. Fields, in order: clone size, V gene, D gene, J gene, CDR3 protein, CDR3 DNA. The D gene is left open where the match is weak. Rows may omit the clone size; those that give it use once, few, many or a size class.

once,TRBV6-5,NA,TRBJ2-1,CASSYSLHEQFF,TGTGCCAGCAGTTACTCTCTTCATGAGCAGTTCTTC
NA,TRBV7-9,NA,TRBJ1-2,CASSLAQANYGYTF,TGTGCCAGCAGCTTAGCACAGGCGAACTATGGCTACACCTTC
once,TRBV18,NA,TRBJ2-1,CASSPGGTYNEQFF,TGTGCCAGCTCACCAGGCGGGACCTACAATGAGCAGTTCTTC
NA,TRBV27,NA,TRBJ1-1,CASSFNPNTEAFF,TGTGCCAGCAGTTTTAATCCGAACACTGAAGCTTTCTTT
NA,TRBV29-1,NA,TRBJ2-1,CSVEGGRLNEQFF,TGCAGCGTTGAGGGGGGGCGCCTAAATGAGCAGTTCTTC
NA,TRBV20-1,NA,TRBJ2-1,CSATGREQFF,TGCAGTGCTACAGGGAGGGAGCAGTTCTTC
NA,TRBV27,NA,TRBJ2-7,CASSLIGSTYEQYF,TGTGCCAGCAGTTTAATCGGGTCCACCTACGAGCAGTACTTC
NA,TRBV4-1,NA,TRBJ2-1,CASNPGVTYNEQFF,TGCGCCAGCAATCCGGGAGTAACCTACAATGAGCAGTTCTTC
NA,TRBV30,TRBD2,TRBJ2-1,CAWSDLADEQFF,TGTGCCTGGAGTGATCTAGCGGATGAGCAGTTCTTC
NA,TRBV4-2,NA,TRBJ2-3,CASSQEVYSTDTQYF,TGTGCCAGCAGCCAGGAGGTCTATAGCACAGATACGCAGTATTTT
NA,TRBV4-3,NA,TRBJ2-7,CASSQFPGGSYEQYF,TGCGCCAGCAGCCAATTCCCTGGCGGTTCCTACGAGCAGTACTTC
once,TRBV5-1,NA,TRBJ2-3,CASSLAGNTDTQYF,TGCGCCAGCAGCTTGGCGGGGAACACAGATACGCAGTATTTT
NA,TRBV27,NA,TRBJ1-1,CASKQLNTEAFF,TGTGCCAGCAAACAGTTGAACACTGAAGCTTTCTTT
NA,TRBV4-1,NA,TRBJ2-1,CASSPLGTSSSYNEQFF,TGCGCCAGCAGCCCACTGGGGACTTCAAGCTCCTACAATGAGCAGTTCTTC
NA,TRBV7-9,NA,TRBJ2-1,CASRWTANEQFF,TGTGCCAGCAGATGGACTGCCAATGAGCAGTTCTTC
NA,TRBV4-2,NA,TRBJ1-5,CASSQVQGSNQPQHF,TGTGCCAGCAGCCAAGTTCAGGGGAGCAATCAGCCCCAGCATTTT
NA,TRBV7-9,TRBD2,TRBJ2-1,CASSSTSVGEQFF,TGTGCCAGCAGCTCCACTAGCGTGGGTGAGCAGTTCTTC
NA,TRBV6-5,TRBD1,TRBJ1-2,CASRTGQGAYGYTF,TGTGCCAGCAGGACCGGACAGGGGGCCTATGGCTACACCTTC
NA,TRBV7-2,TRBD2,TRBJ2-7,CASSLGLAAYEQYF,TGTGCCAGCAGCCTGGGACTAGCGGCCTACGAGCAGTACTTC
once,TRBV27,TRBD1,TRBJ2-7,CASSPWGQGTYEQYF,TGTGCCAGCAGTCCTTGGGGACAGGGGACCTACGAGCAGTACTTC
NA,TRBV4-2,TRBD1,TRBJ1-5,CASSQATGDQPQHF,TGTGCCAGCAGCCAAGCCACAGGGGATCAGCCCCAGCATTTT
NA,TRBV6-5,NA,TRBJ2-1,CASRNLSGDEQFF,TGTGCCAGCAGGAACCTTTCCGGAGACGAGCAGTTCTTC
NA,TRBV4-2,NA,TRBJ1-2,CASSQDVSWTVDYGYTF,TGTGCCAGCAGCCAAGATGTAAGTTGGACAGTGGACTATGGCTACACCTTC
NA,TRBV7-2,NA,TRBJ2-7,CASSFSPNEQYF,TGTGCCAGCAGCTTCAGTCCAAACGAGCAGTACTTC
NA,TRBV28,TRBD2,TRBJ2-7,CASSLGSGNYEQYF,TGTGCCAGCAGTTTAGGAAGCGGGAACTACGAGCAGTACTTC
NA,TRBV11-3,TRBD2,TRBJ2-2,CASSMEREGNTGELFF,TGTGCCAGCAGCATGGAGCGGGAGGGTAACACCGGGGAGCTGTTTTTT
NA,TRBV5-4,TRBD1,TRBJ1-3,CASSLDRGANTIYF,TGTGCCAGCAGCTTGGACAGGGGGGCAAACACCATATATTTT
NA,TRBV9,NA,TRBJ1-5,CASSDSPGSNQPQHF,TGTGCCAGCAGCGATAGCCCGGGTAGCAATCAGCCCCAGCATTTT
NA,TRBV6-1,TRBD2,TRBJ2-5,CASRAGPYQETQYF,TGTGCCAGCAGAGCGGGACCTTACCAAGAGACCCAGTACTTC
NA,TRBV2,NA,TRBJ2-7,CASIPGGIEQYF,TGTGCCAGCATCCCAGGGGGGATAGAGCAGTACTTC
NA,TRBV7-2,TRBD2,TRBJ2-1,CASSLAALAAEQFF,TGTGCCAGCAGCTTAGCGGCTCTAGCGGCCGAGCAGTTCTTC
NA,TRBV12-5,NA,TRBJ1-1,CASGPDFTDEAFF,TGTGCTAGTGGTCCCGACTTTACTGATGAAGCTTTCTTT
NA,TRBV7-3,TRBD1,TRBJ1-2,CASSFSGTGAYGYTF,TGTGCCAGCAGCTTTTCCGGGACAGGGGCCTATGGCTACACCTTC
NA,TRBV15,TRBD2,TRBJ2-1,CATSTPFGTRVNEQFF,TGTGCCACCAGCACCCCATTTGGGACTAGGGTAAATGAGCAGTTCTTC
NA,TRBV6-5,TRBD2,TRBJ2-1,CASTLAASYNEQFF,TGTGCCAGCACACTAGCGGCATCCTACAATGAGCAGTTCTTC
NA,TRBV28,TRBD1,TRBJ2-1,CASSQDRVRKNEQFF,TGTGCCAGCAGCCAGGACAGGGTGAGAAAGAATGAGCAGTTCTTC
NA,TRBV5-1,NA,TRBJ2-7,CASSLAGRGYEQYF,TGCGCCAGCAGCTTGGCCGGCAGGGGCTACGAGCAGTACTTC
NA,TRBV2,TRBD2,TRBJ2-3,CASMVLGRLAVSDTQYF,TGTGCCAGCATGGTACTCGGTAGACTAGCGGTTTCAGATACGCAGTATTTT
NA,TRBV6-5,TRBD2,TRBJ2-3,CASRPSGDSTDTQYF,TGTGCCAGCAGGCCTAGCGGAGATAGCACAGATACGCAGTATTTT
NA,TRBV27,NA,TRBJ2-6,CASSSGQNGPSGANVLTF,TGTGCCAGCAGTTCTGGACAGAATGGACCCTCTGGGGCCAACGTCCTGACTTTC
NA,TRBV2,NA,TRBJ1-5,CASRLGQSNQPQHF,TGTGCCAGCAGGTTAGGACAGAGTAATCAGCCCCAGCATTTT
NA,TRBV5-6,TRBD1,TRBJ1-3,CASSRLQGASGNTIYF,TGTGCCAGCAGCCGTTTACAGGGGGCCTCTGGAAACACCATATATTTT
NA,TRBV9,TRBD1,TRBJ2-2,CASSATGGVTGELFF,TGTGCCAGCAGTGCTACAGGGGGCGTTACCGGGGAGCTGTTTTTT
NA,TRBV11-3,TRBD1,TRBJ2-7,CASSGQGEVYEQYF,TGTGCCAGCAGTGGACAGGGGGAAGTCTACGAGCAGTACTTC
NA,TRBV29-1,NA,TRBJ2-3,CSVSGSTDTQYF,TGCAGCGTGTCCGGGAGCACAGATACGCAGTATTTT
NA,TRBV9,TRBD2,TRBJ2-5,CASSVGTSGSSETQYF,TGTGCCAGCAGCGTGGGGACTAGCGGGAGTTCGGAGACCCAGTACTTC